This TCR beta chain was retrieved from a study of blood T cell repertoires in COVID-19. The overall study: COVID-19 samples from acute and convalescent phases originated in the United States, Italy and Spain. T cells, B-cell-depleted T cells, or PBMCs provided the cDNA or gDNA that served as material.

Germline V gene lookup returns CDR1 MNHEY and CDR2 SVGAGI. This CDR3 region has 14 residues. The ends were cut back, 6 bases at V and 7 bases at J, with 18 bases in the middle. Per the authors' pipeline: Scientists estimated how many nucleated cells there were by amplifying reference gene primers. Some clones are missing from TCRdb's copy, which holds only in-frame ones; the method was immunoSEQ multiplex PCR. From that table come the V and J calls and clone size; the DNA was used to work out D and trimming. The sample contains 250,000 or so clones, around 90% of which appear only once. The genes are TRBV6-5 and TRBJ1-1, with D perhaps TRBD1 (5 bases). This clonotype originated in a woman aged 70 to 79 with active or convalescent COVID-19. Material: peripheral blood. CDR3 sequence reads: CASRTPGGWGEAFF. CDR3 DNA sequence: TGTGCCAGCAGGACCCCGGGGGGATGGGGTGAAGCTTTCTTT.